This is a list of T cell receptor beta chains from one sample in a study of T cells in Graves' hyperthyroidism and ophthalmopathy. In TCRdb, the multiplex PCR reads were re-called with MiXCR into one record per CDR3 protein. This table holds 500,000 to 650,000 distinct CDR3 sequences, 15% to 20% found once. The sample taken for sequencing was blood. The origin of the receptors is a man between 40 and 49 years old with Graves' ophthalmopathy. Both conserved end residues are part of each CDR3. The D gene is left open where the match is weak. Rows give clone size only sometimes, using once, few, many, or a class for an expanded clone.

CDR3: CASSATGGNSPQHF; DNA: TGTGCCAGCAGTGCCACAGGGGGAAACTCGCCCCAGCATTTT; D: TRBD1; V: TRBV12-3/TRBV12-4; J: TRBJ1-5; size: -
CDR3: CASSQRGTEAFF; DNA: TGCGCCAGCAGCCAGAGGGGAACTGAAGCTTTCTTT; D: -; V: TRBV4-3; J: TRBJ1-1; size: -
CDR3: CASSLVSDSGNTIYF; DNA: TGTGCCAGCAGCTTAGTGTCCGACTCTGGAAACACCATATATTTT; D: -; V: TRBV7-9; J: TRBJ1-3; size: few
CDR3: CASSFKRGRNTGELFF; DNA: TGTGCCAGCAGCTTCAAAAGGGGGCGAAACACCGGGGAGCTGTTTTTT; D: TRBD1; V: TRBV7-9; J: TRBJ2-2; size: once
CDR3: CASSGGGLGNTIYF; DNA: TGTGCCAGCAGCGGGGGAGGGCTCGGAAACACCATATATTTT; D: -; V: TRBV9; J: TRBJ1-3; size: -
CDR3: CASSYGQGSSGNTIYF; DNA: TGTGCCAGCAGCTATGGACAGGGCAGCTCTGGAAACACCATATATTTT; D: TRBD1; V: TRBV5-4; J: TRBJ1-3; size: -
CDR3: CASRTTSRETQYF; DNA: TGTGCCAGCAGAACCACTAGTAGGGAGACCCAGTACTTC; D: -; V: TRBV28; J: TRBJ2-5; size: many
CDR3: CASSSLGQGDIHGYTF; DNA: TGTGCCAGTAGTAGCCTCGGACAGGGCGACATTCATGGCTACACCTTC; D: TRBD1; V: TRBV19; J: TRBJ1-2; size: -
CDR3: CASSVEQNYGYTF; DNA: TGTGCCAGCAGCGTAGAACAGAACTATGGCTACACCTTC; D: -; V: TRBV9; J: TRBJ1-2; size: -
CDR3: CASSVTGDTNTGELFF; DNA: TGCGCCAGCAGCGTGACAGGGGATACGAACACCGGGGAGCTGTTTTTT; D: TRBD1; V: TRBV5-1; J: TRBJ2-2; size: few
CDR3: CASSQAPGQGIYEQYF; DNA: TGTGCCAGCAGCCAAGCCCCCGGACAGGGCATCTACGAGCAGTACTTC; D: TRBD1; V: TRBV14; J: TRBJ2-7; size: -
CDR3: CASSEQLGAGELFF; DNA: TGCGCCAGCAGTGAGCAATTGGGGGCCGGGGAGCTGTTTTTT; D: -; V: TRBV10-1; J: TRBJ2-2; size: -
CDR3: CATSDTGNGFAGNTIYF; DNA: TGTGCCACCAGTGACACAGGGAACGGGTTTGCTGGAAACACCATATATTTT; D: -; V: TRBV24-1; J: TRBJ1-3; size: -
CDR3: CAWSSLSTDTQYF; DNA: TGTGCCTGGAGTTCTTTAAGCACAGATACGCAGTATTTT; D: -; V: TRBV30; J: TRBJ2-3; size: few
CDR3: CSVTPRTDSTDTQYF; DNA: TGCAGCGTTACACCTAGGACGGACAGCACAGATACGCAGTATTTT; D: -; V: TRBV29-1; J: TRBJ2-3; size: many
CDR3: CASRGATPLNTEAFF; DNA: TGTGCCAGCCGGGGGGCGACCCCCTTGAACACTGAAGCTTTCTTT; D: -; V: TRBV11-2; J: TRBJ1-1; size: many
CDR3: CASSPGQTRGTQYF; DNA: TGTGCCAGCTCACCTGGACAGACCAGAGGGACCCAGTACTTC; D: -; V: TRBV18; J: TRBJ2-5; size: many
CDR3: CAWSLQRNEKLFF; DNA: TGTGCCTGGAGTTTACAGAGAAATGAAAAACTGTTTTTT; D: -; V: TRBV30; J: TRBJ1-4; size: -
CDR3: CASSGGDRTSGRASIGELFF; DNA: TGTGCCAGCAGCGGCGGGGACAGGACTAGCGGGAGGGCCTCAATAGGGGAGCTGTTTTTT; D: TRBD2; V: TRBV11-2; J: TRBJ2-2; size: -
CDR3: CASSLYAEAFF; DNA: TGTGCCAGCAGTTTATACGCTGAAGCTTTCTTT; D: -; V: TRBV28; J: TRBJ1-1; size: -
CDR3: CASSTPGAGLMETQYF; DNA: TGTGCCAGTAGTACCCCGGGAGCGGGATTGATGGAGACCCAGTACTTC; D: TRBD2; V: TRBV19; J: TRBJ2-5; size: -
CDR3: CASRGPGTLEQYF; DNA: TGTGCCAGCAGGGGACCGGGGACGCTTGAGCAGTACTTC; D: -; V: TRBV7-8; J: TRBJ2-7; size: few
CDR3: CATISKPGEQFF; DNA: TGTGCCACCATCTCTAAGCCCGGGGAGCAGTTCTTC; D: -; V: TRBV15; J: TRBJ2-1; size: -
CDR3: CASSYYASTYEQYF; DNA: TGTGCCAGCAGTTACTACGCGTCAACCTACGAGCAGTACTTC; D: -; V: TRBV6-2/TRBV6-3; J: TRBJ2-7; size: -
CDR3: CASGTGSGYNEQFF; DNA: TGTGCCAGCGGCACAGGGTCGGGGTACAATGAGCAGTTCTTC; D: -; V: TRBV7-9; J: TRBJ2-1; size: few
CDR3: CASSLGLWTGRGEQFF; DNA: TGTGCCAGCAGTTTAGGGTTATGGACAGGGAGGGGTGAGCAGTTCTTC; D: -; V: TRBV27; J: TRBJ2-1; size: -
CDR3: CASTIGTSAYNEQFF; DNA: TGTGCCAGCACCATAGGGACTAGCGCCTACAATGAGCAGTTCTTC; D: TRBD2; V: TRBV6-1; J: TRBJ2-1; size: few
CDR3: CASSLDADQPQHF; DNA: TGTGCCAGCAGCTTAGACGCAGATCAGCCCCAGCATTTT; D: -; V: TRBV7-3; J: TRBJ1-5; size: -
CDR3: CATRGGTDTQYF; DNA: TGTGCCACCAGGGGAGGCACAGATACGCAGTATTTT; D: -; V: TRBV24-1; J: TRBJ2-3; size: -
CDR3: CASSLQGLASTDTQYF; DNA: TGTGCCAGCAGCTTACAGGGGCTAGCCAGCACAGATACGCAGTATTTT; D: TRBD1; V: TRBV9; J: TRBJ2-3; size: few
CDR3: CASSEFLGQGKTGYTF; DNA: TGTGCCAGCAGTGAATTTCTCGGACAGGGAAAAACTGGCTACACCTTC; D: TRBD1; V: TRBV6-1; J: TRBJ1-2; size: few
CDR3: CASRPGANTGELFF; DNA: TGTGCCAGTAGGCCGGGCGCGAACACCGGGGAGCTGTTTTTT; D: -; V: TRBV19; J: TRBJ2-2; size: -
CDR3: CASSRLPGQGAYEQYF; DNA: TGCGCCAGCAGTCGCCTTCCGGGACAGGGAGCCTACGAGCAGTACTTC; D: TRBD1; V: TRBV5-1; J: TRBJ2-7; size: many
CDR3: CASSLAAAGDTQYF; DNA: TGTGCCAGCAGTTTAGCGGCAGCTGGGGATACGCAGTATTTT; D: -; V: TRBV12-3/TRBV12-4; J: TRBJ2-3; size: many
CDR3: CSARPGFYESGELFF; DNA: TGCAGTGCCCGTCCAGGGTTCTATGAATCCGGGGAGCTGTTTTTT; D: -; V: TRBV20-1; J: TRBJ2-2; size: few
CDR3: CAIREDPYEQYF; DNA: TGTGCCATCAGGGAAGACCCCTACGAGCAGTACTTC; D: -; V: TRBV10-3; J: TRBJ2-7; size: -
CDR3: CASSLTGANTGEPFF; DNA: TGTGCCAGCAGCTTAACTGGAGCGAACACCGGGGAGCCGTTTTTT; D: -; V: TRBV7-2; J: TRBJ2-2; size: -
CDR3: CASGEILVGGTDTQYF; DNA: TGCGCCAGCGGAGAGATTCTAGTGGGGGGGACAGATACGCAGTATTTT; D: TRBD2; V: TRBV5-1; J: TRBJ2-3; size: -
CDR3: CASSRRDGASVNTEAFF; DNA: TGTGCCAGCTCACGACGGGACGGGGCAAGCGTGAACACTGAAGCTTTCTTT; D: -; V: TRBV18; J: TRBJ1-1; size: few
CDR3: CASSEGEQGVTEAFF; DNA: TGTGCCAGCAGTGAAGGGGAGCAGGGAGTGACTGAAGCTTTCTTT; D: -; V: TRBV6-1; J: TRBJ1-1; size: once
CDR3: CASSSAALGQGENTIYF; DNA: TGTGCCAGCAGTTCAGCAGCCCTGGGACAGGGGGAAAACACCATATATTTT; D: TRBD1; V: TRBV28; J: TRBJ1-3; size: few